The 23 T cell receptor beta chains below come from one sample, sequenced in a study of chemoradiotherapy in HPV16-positive cancers. The protocol was immunoSEQ multiplex PCR, while the TCRdb copy is restricted to in-frame clones and leaves out a portion. Of about 7,800 clones listed, 55% to 70% were seen once; the top ten hold over 25%. The sample here was taken from a patient who underwent chemoradiotherapy. These receptor sequences come from a human donor with HPV-associated anogenital cancer.

This clone has only a few counts. The chain couples TRBV5-1 to TRBJ2-1; TRBD1 agrees at 8 bases. The trim removed 1 base at V and 1 base at J, leaving 7 bases unmatched. The CDR3 spans 17 residues. Looked up from germline, CDR1 is SGHRS and CDR2 is YFSETQ. The CDR3 sequence: CASSLPPTGGSYNEQFF. CDR3 in DNA: TGCGCCAGCAGCTTGCCGCCTACAGGGGGATCCTACAATGAGCAGTTCTTC.

V is TRBV6-1 and J is TRBJ1-1; 7 bases agree with TRBD1. Germline lookup yields CDR1 MNHNS and CDR2 SASEGT. This CDR3 has 16 residues. After removal of 2 bases from V and 1 base from J, the junction contained 7 bases not matched to a gene. The CDR3, as DNA: TGTGCCAGCAGTGAAACACTGGGACAGCCGAACACTGAAGCTTTCTTT. Amino acid sequence: CASSETLGQPNTEAFF.

This clone has more than one count but fewer than ten. The chain is built from TRBV4-1 and TRBJ2-1, with unresolved D. Trimming took off 4 bases at V and 1 base at J, with 11 bases between the two ends. CDR3 length: 15 residues. The germline CDR1 and CDR2 sequences are MGHRA and YSYEKL. CDR3 residues: CASSPSELSYNEQFF. The DNA of the CDR3 is TGCGCCAGCAGCCCCTCCGAACTGTCCTACAATGAGCAGTTCTTC.

V is TRBV7-2 and J is TRBJ2-2; 11 bases agree with TRBD2. Germline trimming cut 4 bases from V and 1 base from J; bases unmatched to any gene: 2. The CDR3 is 16 residues long. CDR1 and CDR2 from the germline V gene are SGHTA and FQGNSA. CDR3 in DNA: TGTGCCAGCAGCTCTAGCGGGGGGCAGAACACCGGGGAGCTGTTTTTT. Its protein product is CASSSSGGQNTGELFF.

The genes are TRBV18 and TRBJ2-7; D may correspond to TRBD1 or TRBD2 (5 bases each). V was trimmed by 3 bases and J by 2 bases, leaving 17 bases between them. The CDR3 consists of 16 residues. Germline CDR1 is KGHSH and CDR2 is LQKENI. This CDR3 reads CASSPFTGGGTYEQYV. The CDR3 nucleotides read TGTGCCAGCTCACCGTTTACAGGTGGAGGAACCTACGAGCAGTACGTC.

The sample holds a few counts of this clone. V usage is TRBV29-1 and J usage is TRBJ1-1; D is perhaps TRBD1 (6 bases). The V and J ends lost 6 bases and 3 bases respectively, with 14 bases between them. Germline lookup yields CDR1 SQVTM and CDR2 ANQGSEA. The CDR3 contains 13 residues. CDR3: CSVSKQGYTEAFF. In nucleotides, the CDR3 is TGCAGCGTCTCCAAGCAGGGGTACACTGAAGCTTTCTTT.

The CDR3 nucleotides are TGTGCCAGCGAAGGTCAGGGGAATCCTGAAGCTTTCTTT. It codes for CASEGQGNPEAFF. The V call is TRBV18, the J call TRBJ1-1; D is possibly TRBD1 (6 bases). Trimming removed 8 bases at V and 6 bases at J, with 16 bases between. The CDR3 consists of 13 residues. The germline gives CDR1 KGHSH, CDR2 LQKENI.

This sequence joins TRBV6-1 and TRBJ2-2; D is undetermined. Trimming cost V 2 bases and J 1 base, with 11 bases left between them. CDR1 MNHNS and CDR2 SASEGT come from the germline V gene. The CDR3 contains 16 residues. In DNA, the CDR3 is TGTGCCAGCAGTGAAAATCAGCCGAAGAACACCGGGGAGCTGTTTTTT. The encoded protein is CASSENQPKNTGELFF.

The chain carries TRBV7-2 and TRBJ1-5; D uncertain. CDR1 SGHTA and CDR2 FQGNSA come from the germline V gene. This CDR3 is built from 13 residues. V lost 5 bases and J lost 4, with 9 bases in between. As DNA, the CDR3 is TGTGCCAGCAGCCCTCGGGTAAATCAGCCCCAGCATTTT. This sequence encodes CASSPRVNQPQHF.

The V gene is TRBV4-3, the J gene TRBJ1-4; 7 nucleotides agree with TRBD1. The CDR3 consists of 16 residues. J lost 10 bases, V lost 0 bases, and 11 bases had no gene match. Germline CDR1 and CDR2: LGHNA and YSLEER. DNA of the CDR3: TGCGCCAGCAGCCAAGAAAACAGGGGAATGGTGGGAAAACTGTTTTTT. This translates into CASSQENRGMVGKLFF.

This clone was detected only a few times. The V gene is TRBV2, the J gene TRBJ1-2, with D uncertain. The CDR3 extends over 12 amino acids. Germline V gene sequence: CDR1 SNHLY, CDR2 FYNNEI. The V gene lost 6 bases and the J gene lost 9 bases, with 14 bases spanning the gap. The CDR3 loop reads CASRVEERSYTF. Written as DNA, the CDR3 is TGTGCCAGCAGAGTTGAGGAGAGGAGCTACACCTTC.

The chain recombines TRBV29-1 with TRBJ1-2, with D unclear. V was cut by 4 bases and J by 0 bases, with 9 bases left in between. This CDR3 is built from 13 residues. CDR1 and CDR2 (germline): SQVTM, ANQGSEA. CDR3 sequence (DNA): TGCAGCGTTGCTTCTCTAGCTAACTATGGCTACACCTTC. Translated: CSVASLANYGYTF. Full variable domain (missing parts from reference TRBV29-1 and TRBJ1-2): SAVISQKPSRDICQRGTSLTIQCQVDSQVTMMFWYRQQPGQSLTLIATANQGSEATYESGFVIDKFPISRPNLTFSTLTVSNMSPEDSSIYLCSVASLANYGYTFGSGTRLTVV.

The chain couples TRBV27 to TRBJ1-1, with D possibly matching TRBD1 (6 bases). This CDR3 is built from 14 residues. Trimming cost V 5 bases and J 3 bases, with 13 bases left between them. Germline assignment: CDR1 MNHEY and CDR2 SMNVEV (reference sequence). CDR3 in DNA: TGTGCCAGCAGTGACACAGGGTCGTACACTGAAGCTTTCTTT. Residues: CASSDTGSYTEAFF.

The chain has TRBV11-3 and TRBJ2-5; 7 bases fit TRBD1. Per germline, CDR1 SGHNT and CDR2 YENEEA. V shed 1 base, J shed 3 bases, and the junction held 5 bases outside the gene matches. This CDR3 has 15 residues. This CDR3 reads CASSLGQQGEETQYF. CDR3 sequence (DNA): TGTGCCAGCAGCTTAGGACAGCAGGGGGAAGAGACCCAGTACTTC.

The sample holds a few counts of this clone. For the CDR3, the DNA is TGCAGCGTTGAAGACGGCCGCTATGGCTACACCTTC. Protein sequence: CSVEDGRYGYTF. The chain links TRBV29-1 to TRBJ1-2; D call uncertain. V was pared by 0 bases and J by 4 bases, with 6 bases between. CDR1 and CDR2 from the germline V gene are SQVTM and ANQGSEA. The CDR3 runs 12 residues. The full variable domain, in which reference TRBV29-1 and TRBJ1-2 provide the parts outside the CDR3, is SAVISQKPSRDICQRGTSLTIQCQVDSQVTMMFWYRQQPGQSLTLIATANQGSEATYESGFVIDKFPISRPNLTFSTLTVSNMSPEDSSIYLCSVEDGRYGYTFGSGTRLTVV.

The V gene is TRBV28, the J gene TRBJ2-3; D may be TRBD1 (5 bases). CDR1 and CDR2 (germline): MDHEN, SYDVKM. V was cut by 8 bases and J by 3 bases, with 18 bases left in between. CDR3 size: 15 residues. CDR3 coding DNA: TGTGCCAGCGCCCTGGGTAGGGGTAGGACAGATACGCAGTATTTT. Its translation: CASALGRGRTDTQYF.

The J gene is TRBJ2-2, the V gene TRBV7-8; no firm D call. The germline V and J ends were trimmed by 3 bases and 7 bases, with 21 bases remaining between them. CDR1 and CDR2 (germline): SGHVS, FQNEAQ. The CDR3 has 17 residues. CDR3 loop: CASSFPIPMGMSGELFF. CDR3 DNA: TGTGCCAGCAGCTTCCCTATACCTATGGGGATGAGCGGGGAGCTGTTTTTT. The full variable domain, with the rest looked up from reference TRBV7-8 and TRBJ2-2, is GAGVSQSPRYKVAKRGQDVALRCDPISGHVSLFWYQQALGQGPEFLTYFQNEAQLDKSGLPSDRFFAERPEGSVSTLKIQRTQQEDSAVYLCASSFPIPMGMSGELFFGEGSRLTVL.

The count of this clone is one. The chain links TRBV25-1 to TRBJ2-1; 7 bases are shared with TRBD2. The CDR3 sequence is 16 residues long. Trimming cost V 1 base and J 0 bases; bases outside gene matches: 3. Germline CDR1 MGHDK, CDR2 SYGVNS. CDR3 sequence (DNA): TGTGCCAGCAGTGAATTAGCGGGTGACTCCTACAATGAGCAGTTCTTC. Translation gives CASSELAGDSYNEQFF.

V gene TRBV6-5 combines with J gene TRBJ2-7; D is ambiguous. The V and J ends lost 6 bases and 6 bases respectively, with 12 bases between them. Germline CDR1 is MNHEY and CDR2 is SVGAGI. The length of the CDR3 is 12 residues. The CDR3 nucleotides read TGTGCCAGCAGGCATTTTTCGGGCGAGCAGTACTTC. This sequence encodes CASRHFSGEQYF.

J is TRBJ1-6 and V is TRBV2; D is unclear. V shed 8 bases and J shed 13 bases, with 3 bases lying between them. The germline V gene has CDR1 SNHLY and CDR2 FYNNEI. There are 8 residues in the CDR3. CDR3 bases: TGTGCCAGCCCTCCCCTCCACTTT. Translated: CASPPLHF.

The chain carries TRBV5-4 and TRBJ1-4; 8 bases are a match to TRBD1. Germline V gives CDR1 SGHNT, CDR2 YYREEE (reference sequence). The CDR3 contains 13 residues. The V segment lost 4 bases and the J segment 6 bases; nucleotides outside the gene matches: 2. As DNA, the CDR3 is TGTGCCAGCAGCGGGACAGGAGATGAAAAACTGTTTTTT. Residues: CASSGTGDEKLFF.

J is TRBJ1-2 and V is TRBV6-1; D gene uncertain. Trimming removed 7 bases at V and 4 bases at J, with 4 bases between. This CDR3 region has 10 residues. Germline V lookup: CDR1 MNHNS, CDR2 SASEGT. CDR3 sequence (DNA): TGTGCCAGCATAGGCTATGGCTACACCTTC. It translates to CASIGYGYTF.

This sequence joins TRBV4-1 and TRBJ2-5; D call uncertain. This CDR3 spans 13 amino acids. The V end was cut by 0 bases, the J end by 4 bases, with 6 bases between. From germline, CDR1 is MGHRA and CDR2 YSYEKL. Here the CDR3 DNA reads TGCGCCAGCAGCCAAGATCGAGGAGAGACCCAGTACTTC. Encoded protein: CASSQDRGETQYF.